This record looks at one T cell receptor (beta chain) sequence and its context. The antigen is not known. Positively selected for CCR7, the CD45RO-negative cells used as naive CD8 cells excluded terminally differentiated effector memory CD45RA+ cells. The data were obtained in a study of shared clonotypes between healthy human individuals. Notes on the study in general: Generation probabilities were higher for clonotypes shared across all four sorted-subset donors than for unshared ones.

Generated by immunoSEQ multiplex PCR, the TCRdb table keeps only in-frame clones and is missing some. The sample records 2 million or so clones, just under 95% being singletons. V lost 0 bases, J lost 3 bases, and 8 bases lay in between. CDR3 length equals 14 residues. The germline gives CDR1 GTSNPN, CDR2 SVGIG (reference sequence). The gene calls are TRBV30 and TRBJ2-2; D uncertain. The receptor comes from a man aged 18-30 years in good health. The source material was naive CD8+ T cells sorted from blood. CDR3 protein: CAWSVYGDTGELFF. CDR3 sequence (DNA): TGTGCCTGGAGTGTATACGGTGACACCGGGGAGCTGTTTTTT. The full variable domain, completed using reference TRBV30 and TRBJ2-2, is SQTIHQWPATLVQPVGSPLSLECTVEGTSNPNLYWYRQAAGRGLQLLFYSVGIGQISSEVPQNLSASRPQDRQFILSSKKLLLSDSGFYLCAWSVYGDTGELFFGEGSRLTVL.